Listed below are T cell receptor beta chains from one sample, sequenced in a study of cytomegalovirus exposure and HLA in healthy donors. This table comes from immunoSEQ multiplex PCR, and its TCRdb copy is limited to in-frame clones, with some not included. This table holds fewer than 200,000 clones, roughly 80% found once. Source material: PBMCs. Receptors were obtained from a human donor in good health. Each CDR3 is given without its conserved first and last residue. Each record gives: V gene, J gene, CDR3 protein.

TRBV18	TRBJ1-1	ASSEGEGTEAF
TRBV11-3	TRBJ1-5	ASSPRQGYQPQH
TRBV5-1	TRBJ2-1	ASSALGRGTYNEQF
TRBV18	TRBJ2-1	ASSLSKTYNEQF
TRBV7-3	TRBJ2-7	ASSLWGGDEQY
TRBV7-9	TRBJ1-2	SSSRHTGTDYGYT
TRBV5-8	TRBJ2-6	ASSGRQGPPGANVLT
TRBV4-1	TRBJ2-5	ASSQVGSGVRTQY
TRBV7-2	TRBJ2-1	ASSFSLAGDKTYNEQF
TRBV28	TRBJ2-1	ASSLGIGDYNEQF
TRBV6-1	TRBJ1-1	ASTKERGLGFGAF
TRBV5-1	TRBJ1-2	ASSPEQGRGYT
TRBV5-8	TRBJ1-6	ASSKTPGQGYNSPLH
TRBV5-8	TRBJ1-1	ASSSYVTGSRTEAF
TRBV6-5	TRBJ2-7	ASSYARGPTYEQY
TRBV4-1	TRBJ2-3	ASSQGLAGGLTDTQY
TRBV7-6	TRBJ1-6	ASSETGGNSPLH
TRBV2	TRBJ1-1	ASSRTTGAVNTEAF
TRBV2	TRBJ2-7	ASQTAYEQY
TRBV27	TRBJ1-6	ASSFHRGAVSPLH
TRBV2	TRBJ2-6	ASILEISGANVLT
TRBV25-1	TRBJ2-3	ASRQEGADTQY
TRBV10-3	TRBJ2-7	AIRAGTGTYEQY
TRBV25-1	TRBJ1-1	ASREGQFYRQAF
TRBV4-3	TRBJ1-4	ASSQDYRQGNNEKLF
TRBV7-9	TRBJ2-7	SSSLGGTGYEQY
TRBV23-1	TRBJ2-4	ATSVGGENIQY
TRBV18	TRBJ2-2	ASSPGLAGFTGELF
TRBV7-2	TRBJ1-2	ASRPRGDRTYGYT
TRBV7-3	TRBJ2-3	ASSSYGTGTDTQY
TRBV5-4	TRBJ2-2	ASSHRDRGTGELF
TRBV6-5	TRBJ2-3	ASTPWRGVADTQY
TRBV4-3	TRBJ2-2	ASSQLRGRNTGELF
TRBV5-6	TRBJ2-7	ASSPGEGQLGGEQY
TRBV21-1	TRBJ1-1	ASSPVGTGPTEAF
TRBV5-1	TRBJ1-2	ASSLDRAGGYT
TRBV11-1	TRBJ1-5	ASSLERNQPQH
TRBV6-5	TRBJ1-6	ASTRQGSSPLH
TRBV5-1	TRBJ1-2	ASTALGQGDGYT
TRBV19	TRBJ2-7	ASSIGGQAYGQY
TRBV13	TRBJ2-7	ASSSRTGGVGEQY
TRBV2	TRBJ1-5	ASTARVGSNQPQH
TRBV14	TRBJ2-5	ASSQGLAVYQETQY
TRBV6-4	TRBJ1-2	ASSDIGFYT
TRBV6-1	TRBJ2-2	ASSEEPTWTGELF
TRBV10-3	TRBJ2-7	AITSAGQSYEQY
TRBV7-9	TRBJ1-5	ASGPGTGGWQPQH
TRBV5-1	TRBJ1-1	ASSPGDDRWHTEAF
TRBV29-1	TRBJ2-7	SARTGGYEQY
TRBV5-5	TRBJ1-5	ASSLSGAAGGGQPQH
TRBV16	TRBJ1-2	ASSQSATGLYGYT
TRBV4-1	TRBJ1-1	ASSQVTAGGLTEAF